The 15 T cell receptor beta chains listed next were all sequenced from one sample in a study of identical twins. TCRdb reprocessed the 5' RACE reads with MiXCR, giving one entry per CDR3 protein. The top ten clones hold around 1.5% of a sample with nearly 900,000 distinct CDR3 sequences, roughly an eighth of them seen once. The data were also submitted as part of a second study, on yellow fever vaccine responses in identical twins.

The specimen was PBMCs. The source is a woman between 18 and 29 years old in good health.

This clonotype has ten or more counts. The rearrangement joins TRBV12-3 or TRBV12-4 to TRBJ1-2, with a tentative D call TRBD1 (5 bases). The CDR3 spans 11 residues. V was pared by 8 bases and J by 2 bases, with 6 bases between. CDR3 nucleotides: TGTGCCAGCCGACAGAACTATGGCTACACCTTC. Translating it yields CASRQNYGYTF.

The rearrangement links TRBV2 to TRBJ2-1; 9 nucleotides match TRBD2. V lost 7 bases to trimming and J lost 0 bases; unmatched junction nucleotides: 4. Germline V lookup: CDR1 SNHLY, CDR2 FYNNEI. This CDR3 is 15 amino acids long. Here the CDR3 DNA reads TGTGCCAGCAACAGACTAGCGGACTCCTACAATGAGCAGTTCTTC. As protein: CASNRLADSYNEQFF.

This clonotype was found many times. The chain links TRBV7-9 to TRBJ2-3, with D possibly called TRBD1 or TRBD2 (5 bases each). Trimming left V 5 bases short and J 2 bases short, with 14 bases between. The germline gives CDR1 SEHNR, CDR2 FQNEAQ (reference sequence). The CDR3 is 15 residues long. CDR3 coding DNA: TGTGCCAGCAGCCTCGAGGGGTGGACCACAGATACGCAGTATTTT. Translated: CASSLEGWTTDTQYF.

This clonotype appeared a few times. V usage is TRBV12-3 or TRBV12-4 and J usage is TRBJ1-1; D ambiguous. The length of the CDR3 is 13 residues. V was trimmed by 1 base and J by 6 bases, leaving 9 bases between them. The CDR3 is CASSLGEQPEAFF. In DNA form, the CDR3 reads TGTGCCAGCAGTTTAGGGGAGCAACCTGAAGCTTTCTTT.

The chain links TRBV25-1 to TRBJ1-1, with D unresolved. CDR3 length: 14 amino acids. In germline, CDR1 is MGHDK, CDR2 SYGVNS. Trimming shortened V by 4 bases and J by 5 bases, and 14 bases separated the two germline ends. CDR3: CASSAGNSDTEAFF. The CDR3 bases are TGTGCCAGCAGTGCCGGCAACAGCGATACTGAAGCTTTCTTT. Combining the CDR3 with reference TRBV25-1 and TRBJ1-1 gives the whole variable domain EADIYQTPRYLVIGTGKKITLECSQTMGHDKMYWYQQDPGMELHLIHYSYGVNSTEKGDLSSESTVSRIRTEHFPLTLESARPSHTSQYLCASSAGNSDTEAFFGQGTRLTVV.

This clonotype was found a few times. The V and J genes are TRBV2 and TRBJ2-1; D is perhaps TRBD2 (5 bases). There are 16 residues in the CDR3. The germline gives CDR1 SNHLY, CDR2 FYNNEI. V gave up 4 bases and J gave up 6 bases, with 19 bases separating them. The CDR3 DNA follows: TGTGCCAGCAGTGTTTTTGAGGATCGAGAGGGCAATGAGCAGTTCTTC. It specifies CASSVFEDREGNEQFF.

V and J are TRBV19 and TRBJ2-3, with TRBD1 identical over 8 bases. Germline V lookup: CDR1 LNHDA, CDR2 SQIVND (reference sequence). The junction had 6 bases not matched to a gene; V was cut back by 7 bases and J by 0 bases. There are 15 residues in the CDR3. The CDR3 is CASTRDRTSTDTQYF. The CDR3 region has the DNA TGTGCCAGTACAAGGGACAGGACCAGCACAGATACGCAGTATTTT. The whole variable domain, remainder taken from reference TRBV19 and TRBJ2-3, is DGGITQSPKYLFRKEGQNVTLSCEQNLNHDAMYWYRQDPGQGLRLIYYSQIVNDFQKGDIAEGYSVSREKKESFPLTVTSAQKNPTAFYLCASTRDRTSTDTQYFGPGTRLTVL.

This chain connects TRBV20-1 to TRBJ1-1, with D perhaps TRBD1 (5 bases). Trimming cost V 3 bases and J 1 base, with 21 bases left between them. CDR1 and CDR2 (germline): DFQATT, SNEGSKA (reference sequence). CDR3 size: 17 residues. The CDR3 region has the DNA TGCAGTGCTAGCCAACCGGGGGGGGTCAGGGAGAACACTGAAGCTTTCTTT. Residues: CSASQPGGVRENTEAFF.

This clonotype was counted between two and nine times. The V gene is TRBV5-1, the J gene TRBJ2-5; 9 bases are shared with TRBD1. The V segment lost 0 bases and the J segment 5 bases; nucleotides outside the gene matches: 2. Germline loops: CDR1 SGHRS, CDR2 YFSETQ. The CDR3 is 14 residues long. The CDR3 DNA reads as TGCGCCAGCAGCTTGGGACAGGGGGATGAGACCCAGTACTTC. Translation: CASSLGQGDETQYF. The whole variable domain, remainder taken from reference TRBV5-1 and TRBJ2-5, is KAGVTQTPRYLIKTRGQQVTLSCSPISGHRSVSWYQQTPGQGLQFLFEYFSETQRNKGNFPGRFSGRQFSNSRSEMNVSTLELGDSALYLCASSLGQGDETQYFGPGTRLLVL.

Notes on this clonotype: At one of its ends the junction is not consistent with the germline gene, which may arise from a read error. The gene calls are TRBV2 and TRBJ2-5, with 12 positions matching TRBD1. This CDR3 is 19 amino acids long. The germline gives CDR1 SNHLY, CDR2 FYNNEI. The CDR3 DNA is TGTACCAGCAGAATCTCCGGGACAGGGGGCGCAGGCAGGAGAGAGACCCAGTACTTC. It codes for CTSRISGTGGAGRRETQYF.

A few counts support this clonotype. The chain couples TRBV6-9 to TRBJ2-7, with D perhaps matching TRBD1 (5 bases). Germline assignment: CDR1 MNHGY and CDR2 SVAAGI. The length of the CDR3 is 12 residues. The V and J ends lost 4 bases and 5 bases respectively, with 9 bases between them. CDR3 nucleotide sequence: TGTGCCAGCAGTTGTACAGGCGACGAGCAGTACGTC. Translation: CASSCTGDEQYV.

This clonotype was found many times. CDR3 region: CASRLSSGGANEQFF. The CDR3 DNA reads TGTGCCAGCAGACTTTCTAGCGGGGGGGCGAATGAGCAGTTCTTC. This chain links TRBV28 with TRBJ2-1; 12 nucleotides match TRBD2. CDR1 MDHEN and CDR2 SYDVKM come from the germline V gene. The CDR3 consists of 15 residues. V lost 6 bases to trimming and J lost 7 bases; unmatched junction nucleotides: 7. The full variable domain, completed using reference TRBV28 and TRBJ2-1, is DVKVTQSSRYLVKRTGEKVFLECVQDMDHENMFWYRQDPGLGLRLIYFSYDVKMKEKGDIPEGYSVSREKKERFSLILESASTNQTSMYLCASRLSSGGANEQFFGPGTRLTVL.

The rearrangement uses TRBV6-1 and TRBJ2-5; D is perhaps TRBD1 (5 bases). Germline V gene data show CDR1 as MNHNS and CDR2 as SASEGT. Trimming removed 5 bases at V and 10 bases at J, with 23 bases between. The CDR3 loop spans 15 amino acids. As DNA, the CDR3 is TGTGCCAGCAGTCAGACAGCCCTCCCGGTGTTGAGCCAGTACTTC. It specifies CASSQTALPVLSQYF.

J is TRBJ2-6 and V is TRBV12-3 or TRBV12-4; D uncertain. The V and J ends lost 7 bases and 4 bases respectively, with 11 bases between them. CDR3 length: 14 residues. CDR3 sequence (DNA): TGTGCCAGCACTACCCAGAGGGGGGCCAACGTCCTGACTTTC. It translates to CASTTQRGANVLTF.

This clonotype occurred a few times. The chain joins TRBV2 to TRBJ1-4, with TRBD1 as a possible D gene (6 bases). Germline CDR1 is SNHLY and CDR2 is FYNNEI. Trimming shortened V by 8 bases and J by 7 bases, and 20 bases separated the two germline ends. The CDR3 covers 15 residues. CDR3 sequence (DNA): TGTGCCAGCCGGCCACCTGACAGGTCTGGTGAAAAACTGTTTTTT. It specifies CASRPPDRSGEKLFF.